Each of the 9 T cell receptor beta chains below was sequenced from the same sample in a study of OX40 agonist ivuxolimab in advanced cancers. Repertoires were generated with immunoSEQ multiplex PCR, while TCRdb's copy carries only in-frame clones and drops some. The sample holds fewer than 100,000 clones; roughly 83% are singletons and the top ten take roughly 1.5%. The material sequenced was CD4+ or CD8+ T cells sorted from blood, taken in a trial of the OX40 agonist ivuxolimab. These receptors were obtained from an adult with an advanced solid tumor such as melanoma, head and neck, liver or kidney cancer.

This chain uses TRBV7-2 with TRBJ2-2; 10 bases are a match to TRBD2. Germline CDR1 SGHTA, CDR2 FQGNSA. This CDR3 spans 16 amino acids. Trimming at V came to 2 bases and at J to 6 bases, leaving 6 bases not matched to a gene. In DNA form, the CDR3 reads TGTGCCAGCAGCTTATCCAGCGGGGGGGCCGCCGGGGAGCTGTTTTTT. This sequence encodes CASSLSSGGAAGELFF.

The CDR3 sequence: CASSEFRDQETQYF. The CDR3 bases are TGTGCCAGCAGTGAATTCCGGGATCAAGAGACCCAGTACTTC. The chain recombines TRBV25-1 with TRBJ2-5, with a possible D match to TRBD2 (5 bases). CDR1 is MGHDK, CDR2 SYGVNS, per germline. The CDR3 sequence is 14 residues long. V was trimmed by 1 base and J by 2 bases, leaving 8 bases between them.

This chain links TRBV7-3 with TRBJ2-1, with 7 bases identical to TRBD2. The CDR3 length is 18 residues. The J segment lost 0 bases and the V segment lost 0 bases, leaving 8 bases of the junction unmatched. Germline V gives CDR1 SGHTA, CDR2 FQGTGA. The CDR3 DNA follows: TGTGCCAGCAGCTTAACGAGGAGAGCGGGAAACTCCTACAATGAGCAGTTCTTC. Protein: CASSLTRRAGNSYNEQFF.

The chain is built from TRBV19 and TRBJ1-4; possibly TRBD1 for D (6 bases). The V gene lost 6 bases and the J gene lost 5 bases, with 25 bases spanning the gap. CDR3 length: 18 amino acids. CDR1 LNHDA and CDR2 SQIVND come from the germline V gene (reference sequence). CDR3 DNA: TGTGCCAGTAGGCTACTTCGACGGGGGCGGAAGGAAAATGAAAAACTGTTTTTT. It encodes CASRLLRRGRKENEKLFF.

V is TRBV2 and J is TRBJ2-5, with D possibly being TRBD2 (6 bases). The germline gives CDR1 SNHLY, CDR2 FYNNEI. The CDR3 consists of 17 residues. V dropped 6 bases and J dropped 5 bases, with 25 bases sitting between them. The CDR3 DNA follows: TGTGCCAGCAGCCGGAACGAAAGATTCCTCGGAGGGGAGACCCAGTACTTC. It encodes CASSRNERFLGGETQYF.

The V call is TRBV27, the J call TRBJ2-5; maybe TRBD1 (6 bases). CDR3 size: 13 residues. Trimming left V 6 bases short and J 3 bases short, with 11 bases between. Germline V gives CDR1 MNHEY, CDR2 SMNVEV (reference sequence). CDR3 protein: CASSSNREETQYF. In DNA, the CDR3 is TGTGCCAGCAGCTCTAACAGGGAAGAGACCCAGTACTTC.

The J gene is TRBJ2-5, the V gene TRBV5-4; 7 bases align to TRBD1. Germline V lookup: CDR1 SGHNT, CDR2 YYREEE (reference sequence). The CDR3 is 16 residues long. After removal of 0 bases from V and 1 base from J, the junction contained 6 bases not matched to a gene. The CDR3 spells CASSLGQGIVQETQYF. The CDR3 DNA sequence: TGTGCCAGCAGCTTGGGACAGGGAATCGTCCAAGAGACCCAGTACTTC.

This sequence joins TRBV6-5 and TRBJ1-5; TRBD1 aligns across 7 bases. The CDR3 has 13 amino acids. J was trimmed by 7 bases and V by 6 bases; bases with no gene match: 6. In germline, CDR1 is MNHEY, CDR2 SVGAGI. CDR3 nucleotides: TGTGCCAGCAGATCTGACAGGGTCCAGCCCCAGCATTTT. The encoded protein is CASRSDRVQPQHF.

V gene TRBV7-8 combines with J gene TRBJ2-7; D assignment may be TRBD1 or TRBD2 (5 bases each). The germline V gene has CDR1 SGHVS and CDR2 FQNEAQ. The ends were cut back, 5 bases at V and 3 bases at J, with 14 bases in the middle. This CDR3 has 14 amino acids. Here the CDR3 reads CASSAGTYYYEQYF. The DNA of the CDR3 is TGTGCCAGCAGCGCCGGGACGTACTACTACGAGCAGTACTTC.